The clone carrying this T cell receptor (beta chain) was seen more than once but under ten times. The antigen is undetermined. TCR sequencing used cDNA made by reverse transcription of extracted RNA. This table comes from immunoSEQ multiplex PCR, and its TCRdb copy is limited to in-frame clones, with some not included. The sample includes about 110,000 clones, roughly 84% seen only once; the top ten take 20% to 25%. As to treatment: oral pan-JAK inhibitor, 5-10 mg twice daily. Obtained from alopecia areata patients were lesional scalp punch biopsies along with peripheral blood. The CDR3 has 14 amino acids. The V segment lost 6 bases and the J segment 0 bases; nucleotides outside the gene matches: 3. Germline V gene data show CDR1 as SQVTM and CDR2 as ANQGSEA. This sample was included in a study of CD8+ T cells in alopecia areata. Overall study: Treated patients were given oral tofacitinib, which was dosed at 5 to 10 mg twice daily. Study outcomes and limitations: Compared with normal scalp, lesional scalp had higher clonality and more expanded CD8+ clones. Tofacitinib significantly lowered scalp clonality and expanded CD8+ clones among the top 100.

The origin of this receptor is a human donor with alopecia areata. This chain joins TRBV29-1 and TRBJ2-1; 9 nucleotides agree with TRBD1. The starting material was CD8+ T cells sorted from blood, obtained at week 24, from a patient treated with tofacitinib. In DNA form, the CDR3 reads TGCAGCGTCAGGACAGGGGACTCCTACAATGAGCAGTTCTTC. This translates into CSVRTGDSYNEQFF.